The source of this T cell receptor beta chain is a study of blood T cell repertoires in COVID-19. Original analysis: Reference gene primer amplification in the assay estimated nucleated cell counts. TCRdb's table, derived via immunoSEQ multiplex PCR, lists solely in-frame clones and lacks some. V and J calls and clone size follow that table, whereas D and trimming were derived from the DNA. The sample gives some 86,000 clones, more than 75% of which show up once; around 13% is in the top ten. The source material was peripheral blood. This sequence was found in a woman between 65 and 79 years old with acute or convalescent COVID-19.

CDR3 protein: CASSLPARSNQPQHF. The CDR3, as DNA: TGTGCCAGCAGTTTACCCGCCAGGTCCAATCAGCCCCAGCATTTT. The chain combines TRBV28 with TRBJ1-5; the D is unclear. This CDR3 region has 15 residues. Germline CDR1 MDHEN, CDR2 SYDVKM. Trimming removed 2 bases at V and 3 bases at J, with 11 bases between.